This T cell receptor beta chain comes out of a study of early T cells in non-severe SARS-CoV-2 infection. cDNA molecules, individually, were tagged with unique molecular identifiers. TCRdb reprocessed the 5' RACE reads via MiXCR and lists one record per CDR3 protein. The sample consists of 100,000 to 120,000 distinct CDR3 sequences, roughly an eighth of them appearing once. Comment on this clonotype: Its antigen is as yet unknown.

V lost 1 base and J 1 base, leaving 7 bases between the germline ends. CDR1 and CDR2 (germline): SGHVS, FNYEAQ. The CDR3 contains 14 residues. General study results and limits: Lookups in VDJdb leaned toward anti-spike CD8 responses and missed private and CD4 specificities.

The input for sequencing was whole blood, taken at baseline. The sequence derives from an adult who was a healthcare worker with PCR-confirmed SARS-CoV-2 infection or an uninfected control (not recorded which). This sequence joins TRBV7-6 and TRBJ1-1, with D hard to call. The chain's CDR3 is CASSLGVWNTEAFF. DNA of the CDR3: TGTGCCAGCAGCTTAGGTGTGTGGAACACTGAAGCTTTCTTT.